The 13 T cell receptor beta chains given below trace back to one sample, sequenced in a study of blood T cell repertoires in COVID-19. The table came from immunoSEQ multiplex PCR; TCRdb's copy has only in-frame clones and leaves some out. Among over 85,000 clones listed, around 90% were seen once. Sequenced: peripheral blood. The source of these receptors is a male donor with acute or convalescent COVID-19.

The chain carries TRBV18 and TRBJ2-7; the D gene is possibly TRBD1 (5 bases). V lost 2 bases and J 4 bases, leaving 18 bases between the germline ends. CDR1 and CDR2 (germline): KGHSH, LQKENI. The CDR3 covers 16 residues. The CDR3 loop reads CASSPDRGTNPYEQYF. The CDR3 DNA sequence: TGTGCCAGCTCACCAGATAGGGGTACGAATCCGTACGAGCAGTACTTC.

The chain employs TRBV7-9 and TRBJ1-2; the D is unclear. Germline V CDR1 and CDR2: SEHNR, FQNEAQ (reference sequence). V dropped 1 base and J dropped 4 bases, with 10 bases sitting between them. The CDR3 covers 14 residues. In DNA, the CDR3 is TGTGCCAGCAGCTTAGTGGAGGGTTTCTATGGCTACACCTTC. This translates into CASSLVEGFYGYTF.

This sequence joins TRBV28 and TRBJ1-6; TRBD1 matches 10 bases. The junction had 6 bases not matched to a gene; V was cut back by 6 bases and J by 10 bases. This CDR3 comprises 14 residues. Germline V gene lookup returns CDR1 MDHEN and CDR2 SYDVKM. As DNA, the CDR3 is TGTGCCAGCAGCGTGGGACAGGGGCGATCACCCCTCCACTTT. Its protein product is CASSVGQGRSPLHF.

This chain joins TRBV6-6 and TRBJ1-1; D might be TRBD1 (5 bases). With 2 bases removed from V and 8 bases from J, the gap between germline ends came to 12 bases. CDR1 and CDR2 (germline): MNHNY, SVGAGI (reference sequence). CDR3 size: 13 residues. The CDR3 reads CASSYARGAEAFF. CDR3 nucleotides: TGTGCCAGCAGTTACGCACGCGGGGCCGAAGCTTTCTTT.

The V gene is TRBV6-5, the J gene TRBJ1-3, with 8 bases aligning to TRBD1. J was trimmed by 9 bases and V by 4 bases; bases with no gene match: 8. Germline V gene data show CDR1 as MNHEY and CDR2 as SVGAGI. This CDR3 has 14 residues. The CDR3: CASSSIDRGGTIYF. The DNA of the CDR3 is TGTGCCAGCAGTTCAATCGACAGGGGTGGCACCATATATTTT.

The chain is built from TRBV21-1 and TRBJ2-5; the table names TRBD1, a call not compared with the DNA. TRBV21-1 is termed a pseudogene. CDR3 length: 13 residues. Here the CDR3 DNA reads TGTGCCAGCAGCCCGGCCGCAGGAGAGACCCAGTACTTC. It translates to CASSPAAGETQYF.

The V and J genes are TRBV25-1 and TRBJ1-5; D is uncertain. The V gene lost 3 bases and the J gene lost 0 bases, with 6 bases spanning the gap. The CDR3 has 14 amino acids. Germline values: CDR1 MGHDK, CDR2 SYGVNS. CDR3 in DNA: TGTGCCAGCAGTGAGAGTTATAGCAATCAGCCCCAGCATTTT. Amino acid sequence: CASSESYSNQPQHF.

The J gene is TRBJ1-4, the V gene TRBV29-1, with 9 bases identical to TRBD1. V trimming: 6 bases; J trimming: 0 bases; junction bases outside the gene matches: 17. The CDR3 spans 19 residues. The germline V gene encodes CDR1 SQVTM and CDR2 ANQGSEA. The CDR3, as DNA: TGCAGCGTCCCCGATGCAGCCGGGACAGGGCATGCAACTAATGAAAAACTGTTTTTT. It codes for CSVPDAAGTGHATNEKLFF.

The rearrangement joins TRBV4-1 to TRBJ2-2, with 10 positions matching TRBD1. J was trimmed by 5 bases and V by 3 bases; bases with no gene match: 6. In germline, CDR1 is MGHRA, CDR2 YSYEKL. The CDR3 covers 16 residues. CDR3: CASSQRDRGGTGELFF. For the CDR3, the DNA is TGCGCCAGCAGCCAGAGGGACAGGGGAGGAACCGGGGAGCTGTTTTTT.

This sequence joins TRBV19 and TRBJ2-1, with a possible D match to TRBD1 (5 bases). This CDR3 has 12 residues. Germline CDR1 is LNHDA and CDR2 is SQIVND (reference sequence). Trimming left V 4 bases short and J 5 bases short, with 6 bases between. The CDR3 sequence: CASSKDNNEQFF. For the CDR3, the DNA is TGTGCCAGTAGTAAGGACAACAATGAGCAGTTCTTC.

This chain uses TRBV2 with TRBJ1-5; D call uncertain. This CDR3 is built from 15 residues. From germline, CDR1 is SNHLY and CDR2 FYNNEI. Trimming cost V 3 bases and J 0 bases, with 9 bases left between them. The CDR3 here is CASSEERASNQPQHF. The DNA of the CDR3 is TGTGCCAGCAGTGAGGAGAGGGCTAGCAATCAGCCCCAGCATTTT.

The V and J genes are TRBV7-9 and TRBJ2-5; 7 bases fit TRBD1. The length of the CDR3 is 15 residues. Germline assignment: CDR1 SEHNR and CDR2 FQNEAQ (reference sequence). With V trimmed by 5 bases and J by 2 bases, 8 bases remained unmatched. This CDR3 is CASSDKTGRQETQYF. CDR3 sequence (DNA): TGTGCCAGCAGCGATAAGACAGGGCGACAAGAGACCCAGTACTTC.

This clone was seen once. This chain links TRBV6-5 with TRBJ2-7; D not resolved. This CDR3 has 13 residues. Trimming cost V 4 bases and J 3 bases, with 10 bases left between them. Germline CDR1 reads MNHEY; CDR2 reads SVGAGI. The CDR3 region has the DNA TGTGCCAGCAGTTTCACAGCTTACTACGAGCAGTACTTC. Translation gives CASSFTAYYEQYF.